Following are 27 T cell receptor beta chains from one sample sequenced in a study of post-analysis software for immune sequencing data. General observations from the study: TRBV5-6, TRBV5-1 and TRBV20-1 belonged to a set of roughly 5 TRBV segments that were more frequent in patients than controls.

Incorporated into the TCR beta cDNA libraries were unique molecular identifiers, which served to reduce PCR and sequencing biases. TCRdb re-called the PCR reads through MiXCR, storing one row per CDR3 protein. The sample comprises under 900,000 distinct CDR3 sequences, approximately 53% of which are singletons, and 4.6% rests with the top ten. No antigen is known for these receptors. Sample: blood. Receptors originate from a girl aged 5-17 years with multiple sclerosis.

This clonotype was detected ten times or more. The chain carries TRBV5-1 and TRBJ1-2; no reliable D call. The CDR3 sequence is 14 residues long. In germline, CDR1 is SGHRS, CDR2 YFSETQ. V was pared by 4 bases and J by 2 bases, with 12 bases between. CDR3 residues: CASSPAFGNYGYTF. Written as DNA, the CDR3 is TGCGCCAGCAGCCCGGCTTTTGGGAACTATGGCTACACCTTC.

This clonotype was found once. This rearrangement joins TRBV12-5 to TRBJ2-3, with 11 bases that match TRBD2. The CDR3 is 19 residues long. Trimming cost V 0 bases and J 1 base; bases outside gene matches: 9. Germline CDR1 reads LGHNT; CDR2 reads FRNRAP. CDR3 sequence reads: CASGLVRETSGEGTDTQYF. The DNA of the CDR3 is TGTGCTAGTGGTTTGGTAAGGGAGACTAGCGGGGAAGGCACAGATACGCAGTATTTT.

This clonotype appeared a few times. The chain combines TRBV7-3 with TRBJ2-1; 7 nucleotides line up with TRBD1. The V gene's germline CDR1 is SGHTA and CDR2 FQGTGA. V dropped 3 bases and J dropped 5; count of bases not matched to a gene: 4. CDR3 length: 14 amino acids. The CDR3 loop is CASSLGQPHNEQFF. In nucleotides, the CDR3 is TGTGCCAGCAGCTTGGGACAGCCGCACAATGAGCAGTTCTTC. The full variable domain, completed using reference TRBV7-3 and TRBJ2-1, is GAGVSQTPSNKVTEKGKYVELRCDPISGHTALYWYRQSLGQGPEFLIYFQGTGAADDSGLPNDRFFAVRPEGSVSTLKIQRTERGDSAVYLCASSLGQPHNEQFFGPGTRLTVL.

The V gene is TRBV29-1, the J gene TRBJ2-7; 12 bases are a match to TRBD2. The CDR3 is 12 amino acids. Germline assignment: CDR1 SQVTM and CDR2 ANQGSEA. V lost 6 bases, J lost 7 bases, and 4 bases stayed unmatched. The CDR3 here is CSVTSGRGEQYF. CDR3 in DNA: TGCAGCGTGACTAGCGGGAGAGGTGAGCAGTACTTC.

The chain joins TRBV15 to TRBJ1-6, with D possibly TRBD1 on 6 matching bases. V was clipped by 0 bases and J by 17 bases, with 14 bases between them. Germline V CDR1 and CDR2: LNHNV, YYDKDF (reference sequence). CDR3 length equals 13 residues. The CDR3 region is CATSREQGSEVHF. Written as DNA, the CDR3 is TGTGCCACCAGCAGAGAGCAGGGGAGCGAAGTCCACTTT.

This clonotype occurred a few times. V gene TRBV4-2 combines with J gene TRBJ2-3; a possible D gene is TRBD2 (5 bases). There are 16 residues in the CDR3. Trimming removed 1 base from V and 2 bases from J, with 13 bases in between. Germline V gene data show CDR1 as LGHNA and CDR2 as YNFKEQ. In DNA, the CDR3 is TGTGCCAGCAGCCAAGCGATCCTAGCAGCCACAGATACGCAGTATTTT. It codes for CASSQAILAATDTQYF.

This clonotype was seen a handful of times. CDR3 sequence: CASSVGTGVYEQYF. The DNA of the CDR3 is TGTGCCAGCAGCGTCGGGACAGGGGTCTACGAGCAGTACTTC. The V and J genes are TRBV5-6 and TRBJ2-7; 10 bases fit TRBD1. The V and J ends lost 4 bases and 3 bases, in that order; junction bases with no gene match: 4. The length of the CDR3 is 14 residues. The V gene's germline CDR1 is SGHDT and CDR2 YYEEEE.

This chain connects TRBV12-3 or TRBV12-4 to TRBJ2-7; D is unclear. Between the trimmed V and J ends, which lost 5 bases and 8 bases, there was a span of 13 bases. The CDR3 runs 12 residues. The CDR3 DNA sequence: TGTGCCAGCAGTCCCCGACCACCCCAGCAGTACTTC. Protein: CASSPRPPQQYF.

This clonotype was observed a handful of times. The J gene is TRBJ1-2, the V gene TRBV3-1; D is possibly TRBD1 (6 bases). The CDR3 has 12 residues. V lost 0 bases and J lost 10, with 9 bases in between. Germline V gives CDR1 LGHDT, CDR2 YNNKEL (reference sequence). The CDR3 is CASSQDTGSYTF. CDR3 nucleotide sequence: TGTGCCAGCAGCCAAGATACAGGGTCCTACACCTTC.

This clonotype was found a few times. The chain carries TRBV6-5 and TRBJ2-1, with D perhaps matching TRBD1 (6 bases). CDR1 MNHEY and CDR2 SVGAGI come from the germline V gene. The CDR3 sequence is 12 residues long. Trimming shortened V by 3 bases and J by 15 bases, and 15 bases separated the two germline ends. CDR3 sequence: CASSYLTGKVFF. Here the CDR3 DNA reads TGTGCCAGCAGTTATTTGACAGGCAAGGTGTTCTTC.

V gene TRBV29-1 combines with J gene TRBJ2-1; D call uncertain. V was pared by 7 bases and J by 8 bases, with 15 bases between. Germline V gene data show CDR1 as SQVTM and CDR2 as ANQGSEA. The CDR3 runs to 12 residues. CDR3 nucleotides: TGCAGCGGTTGTGGCGATACCGATGAGCAGTTCTTC. Its translation is CSGCGDTDEQFF.

The rearrangement links TRBV6-2 or TRBV6-3 to TRBJ2-7, with 14 bases aligning to TRBD2. V shed 2 bases and J 3 bases; nucleotides not matched to a gene: 9. Germline V gives CDR1 MNHEY, CDR2 SVGEGT. The CDR3 has 18 amino acids. This CDR3 reads CASSYAGLAGVPYYEQYF. The CDR3 coding sequence is TGTGCCAGCAGTTACGCGGGACTAGCGGGAGTCCCCTACTACGAGCAGTACTTC.

This clonotype appeared a few times. V gene TRBV5-6 combines with J gene TRBJ1-1; TRBD1 is a possible D gene (6 bases). In germline, CDR1 is SGHDT, CDR2 YYEEEE. V lost 5 bases to trimming and J lost 10 bases, with 15 bases between them. The CDR3 runs 12 residues. CDR3 nucleotides: TGTGCCAGCAGTGGACAGCCCTCTGGAGCTTTCTTT. Translated: CASSGQPSGAFF.

This sequence joins TRBV25-1 and TRBJ2-5; TRBD1 might be the D (5 bases). The tail of the sequence fits TRBJ2-7 better, so the J call may be wrong. Per the germline V gene, CDR1 is MGHDK and CDR2 is SYGVNS. CDR3 size: 16 residues. DNA for the CDR3: TGTGCCAGCAGTGAACCCATCGGGCAGGGTAACTACGAGCAGTACTTC. Translating gives CASSEPIGQGNYEQYF.

This rearrangement joins TRBV5-1 to TRBJ2-1, with 8 bases fitting TRBD2. Germline trimming cut 1 base from V and 9 bases from J; bases unmatched to any gene: 6. Per the germline V gene, CDR1 is SGHRS and CDR2 is YFSETQ. CDR3 length equals 14 residues. CDR3 DNA sequence: TGCGCCAGCAGCTTGACCGGGGGGGCCGGTGAGCAGTTCTTC. Its protein is CASSLTGGAGEQFF.

The chain recombines TRBV5-1 with TRBJ2-1, with TRBD1 identical over 8 bases. Germline CDR1 reads SGHRS; CDR2 reads YFSETQ. The CDR3 is 15 amino acids. Germline trimming cut 4 bases from V and 4 bases from J; bases unmatched to any gene: 7. CDR3 protein: CASSPTGALYNEQFF. For the CDR3, the DNA is TGCGCCAGCAGCCCGACAGGGGCGCTATACAATGAGCAGTTCTTC. The entire variable domain, with the rest obtained from reference TRBV5-1 and TRBJ2-1, is as follows: KAGVTQTPRYLIKTRGQQVTLSCSPISGHRSVSWYQQTPGQGLQFLFEYFSETQRNKGNFPGRFSGRQFSNSRSEMNVSTLELGDSALYLCASSPTGALYNEQFFGPGTRLTVL.

The rearrangement joins TRBV29-1 to TRBJ2-7, with D tentatively TRBD2 (6 bases). The CDR3 runs 15 residues. Germline loops: CDR1 SQVTM, CDR2 ANQGSEA. V shed 6 bases and J shed 9 bases, with 27 bases lying between them. The CDR3 nucleotides read TGCAGCGTCCGTTTGGGTTTCGGGGTCGGGACTGGGCAGTACTTC. Protein sequence: CSVRLGFGVGTGQYF.

J is TRBJ2-1 and V is TRBV7-8; the match to TRBD1 covers 10 bases. The CDR3 consists of 15 residues. Germline V gene lookup returns CDR1 SGHVS and CDR2 FQNEAQ. V lost 5 bases and J lost 4; bases outside the gene matches: 5. CDR3 sequence reads: CASSGRQGAYNEQFF. Written as DNA, the CDR3 is TGTGCCAGCAGCGGACGACAGGGGGCATACAATGAGCAGTTCTTC.

This clonotype was picked up a small number of times. The V gene is TRBV5-1, the J gene TRBJ2-3; D may correspond to TRBD1 or TRBD2 (5 bases each). There are 18 residues in the CDR3. Germline CDR1 is SGHRS and CDR2 is YFSETQ. Trimming cost V 4 bases and J 2 bases, with 23 bases left between them. As DNA, the CDR3 is TGCGCCAGCAGCATGGGACCTGCAAGACAGACCTTCACAGATACGCAGTATTTT. Its translation: CASSMGPARQTFTDTQYF.

This clonotype appeared a single time. This chain joins TRBV29-1 and TRBJ1-1; 8 bases are shared with TRBD1. Germline V gives CDR1 SQVTM, CDR2 ANQGSEA. The CDR3 is made up of 14 amino acids. V lost 7 bases to trimming and J lost 8 bases; unmatched junction nucleotides: 15. CDR3 coding DNA: TGCAGCGCCTGGGTAGGGGACAGGCCCGGGGAAGCTTTCTTT. This gives the protein CSAWVGDRPGEAFF.

This clonotype was counted between two and nine times. V and J are TRBV2 and TRBJ2-7; no clear D. V was shortened by 3 bases and J by 3 bases, with 12 bases between the two germline ends. Germline loops: CDR1 SNHLY, CDR2 FYNNEI. The CDR3 runs 14 residues. CDR3: CASSDRPASYEQYF. As DNA, the CDR3 is TGTGCCAGCAGTGATAGGCCAGCAAGCTACGAGCAGTACTTC.

In nucleotides, the CDR3 is TGTGCCAGCAGGAAGACTAGCGGGGGCACCGAAGAGACCCAGTACTTC. Its translation is CASRKTSGGTEETQYF. V is TRBV2 and J is TRBJ2-5; 12 positions agree with TRBD2. This CDR3 spans 16 amino acids. The V segment lost 6 bases and the J segment 3 bases; nucleotides outside the gene matches: 8. The germline gives CDR1 SNHLY, CDR2 FYNNEI.

V and J are TRBV20-1 and TRBJ2-4, with TRBD1 matching over 10 bases. The DNA end lines up better with TRBJ2-5; the J call may be wrong. CDR3 length equals 15 residues. The germline V gene has CDR1 DFQATT and CDR2 SNEGSKA (reference sequence). CDR3 nucleotide sequence: TGCAGTGCTGCCCCGGACAGGGGGATAGGGGAGACCCAGTACTTC. Protein sequence: CSAAPDRGIGETQYF.

The chain employs TRBV28 and TRBJ2-1; D is uncertain. The CDR3 is 16 amino acids. V was clipped by 6 bases and J by 5 bases, with 20 bases between them. Germline values: CDR1 MDHEN, CDR2 SYDVKM. In nucleotides, the CDR3 is TGTGCCAGCAGCCCCCCACAGTACTGGGTTAACAATGAGCAGTTCTTC. This codes for CASSPPQYWVNNEQFF.

The CDR3 here is CASSLGLAGTLREQYF. The CDR3 DNA follows: TGCGCCAGCAGCTTGGGACTAGCGGGGACGCTTAGGGAGCAGTACTTC. The gene calls are TRBV5-1 and TRBJ2-5; 11 nucleotides align to TRBD2. The CDR3 contains 16 residues. The germline gives CDR1 SGHRS, CDR2 YFSETQ. Trimming cost V 0 bases and J 11 bases; bases outside gene matches: 12.

The chain has TRBV2 and TRBJ2-1; TRBD2 aligns across 7 bases. CDR3 size: 17 residues. The trim removed 2 bases at V and 3 bases at J, leaving 10 bases unmatched. Germline V gene data show CDR1 as SNHLY and CDR2 as FYNNEI. The CDR3 region is CASSENIPGLLYNEQFF. The CDR3 DNA is TGTGCCAGCAGTGAAAACATACCGGGACTACTCTACAATGAGCAGTTCTTC.

The chain combines TRBV5-5 with TRBJ1-4; no reliable D call. Trimming took 0 bases from V and 6 from J, leaving 9 bases between them. Germline CDR1 and CDR2: SGHKS and YYEKEE (reference sequence). CDR3 length equals 14 residues. CDR3 nucleotides: TGTGCCAGCAGCTTGGGTGATGGGGATGAAAAACTGTTTTTT. This encodes CASSLGDGDEKLFF.